These 13 T cell receptor beta chains came from one sample sequenced in a study of T-cell reconstitution after alpha-beta-depleted transplantation in children (dated by TCRdb to about 2016). Library generation was performed with PCR. The sequencer listed for this sample is Illumina HiSeq 2500. Molecular barcoding was employed in the preparation of TCR libraries, with unique molecular identifiers being used to normalize TCRbeta repertoire quantification. TCRdb cleaned the public reads at Q25 with fastp, built clones with MiXCR and kept in-frame beta chains. CDR3 protein duplicates are merged, each entry listing the most common genes and DNA. The sample profile shows about 1,000,000 distinct CDR3 sequences; about 29% of them were found once. The ten largest clones represent about 28% of the sample. The treatment or condition label corresponds to: allogeneic hematopoietic cell transplantation with graft depleted of TCRalphabeta T cells and CD19 B cells.

The sample consisted of PBMCs, mostly from graft donor cells, taken 360 days after TCRalphabeta/CD19-depleted stem cell transplant. Every receptor here comes from a boy in the first two years of life who had a stem cell transplant for SCID, so the T cells may come from the graft donor.

This clonotype was observed a handful of times. The CDR3 DNA is TGTGCCAGCAGCTCCCGCCGGGGGGGAGGTCTCACAGATACGCAGTATTTT. Translation: CASSSRRGGGLTDTQYF. The chain recombines TRBV9 with TRBJ2-3; 8 bases match TRBD2. CDR1 and CDR2 (germline): SGDLS, YYNGEE. The CDR3 covers 17 residues. The V gene end was trimmed by 4 bases and the J gene end by 2 bases; junction bases not matched to a gene: 12.

This chain connects TRBV18 to TRBJ2-7; maybe TRBD1 (5 bases). This CDR3 is 14 amino acids long. Germline CDR1 is KGHSH and CDR2 is LQKENI. V dropped 2 bases and J dropped 2 bases, with 10 bases sitting between them. Here the CDR3 reads CASSPEAGTYEQYF. The DNA for the CDR3 is TGTGCCAGCTCACCAGAGGCAGGGACCTACGAGCAGTACTTC.

The chain is built from TRBV4-1 and TRBJ2-1, with D tentatively TRBD2 (7 bases). The germline V and J ends were trimmed by 4 bases and 10 bases, with 23 bases remaining between them. The CDR3 runs 16 residues. In germline, CDR1 is MGHRA, CDR2 YSYEKL. The CDR3 nucleotides read TGCGCCAGCAGCCGCTGGGAGGGGGGGCCCTCCTGGGAGCAGTTCTTC. Its translation is CASSRWEGGPSWEQFF.

This clonotype was recorded a few times. This chain links TRBV12-3 or TRBV12-4 with TRBJ1-1; D uncertain. CDR3 length equals 15 residues. V dropped 2 bases and J dropped 7 bases, with 17 bases sitting between them. The CDR3 sequence is CASSLRDPRKGEAFF. DNA of the CDR3: TGTGCCAGCAGTTTAAGGGATCCCCGCAAGGGTGAAGCTTTCTTT.

This clonotype was seen only a few times. The rearrangement links TRBV5-6 to TRBJ2-7, with 9 bases fitting TRBD1. The V segment lost 2 bases and the J segment 1 base; nucleotides outside the gene matches: 7. This CDR3 comprises 16 residues. Germline CDR1 and CDR2: SGHDT and YYEEEE. The CDR3 DNA follows: TGTGCCAGCAGCTTTCTGGAAGGACAGGGGTCCTACGAGCAGTACTTC. It codes for CASSFLEGQGSYEQYF.

This clonotype has at least ten counts. The J gene is TRBJ2-5, the V gene TRBV5-1; D may be TRBD1 (5 bases). The germline gives CDR1 SGHRS, CDR2 YFSETQ. With 0 bases removed from V and 2 bases from J, the gap between germline ends came to 14 bases. This CDR3 region has 16 residues. In nucleotides, the CDR3 is TGCGCCAGCAGCTTGGAACCCCCCCAGGGTCAAGAGACCCAGTACTTC. Its protein is CASSLEPPQGQETQYF.

This clonotype was detected only a few times. The CDR3 loop is CASQTGPNTGELFF. The CDR3 nucleotides are TGTGCCAGCCAGACAGGGCCCAACACCGGGGAGCTGTTTTTT. The chain couples TRBV27 to TRBJ2-2; 7 bases agree with TRBD1. The CDR3 runs to 14 residues. Germline trimming cut 8 bases from V and 2 bases from J; bases unmatched to any gene: 5. Germline CDR1 MNHEY, CDR2 SMNVEV (reference sequence).

The sample holds a few counts of this clonotype. The chain carries TRBV29-1 and TRBJ1-5; D not certain. The CDR3 has 13 amino acids. Germline CDR1 reads SQVTM; CDR2 reads ANQGSEA. Trimming took off 6 bases at V and 3 bases at J, with 12 bases between the two ends. CDR3 DNA sequence: TGCAGCGTGGCAGACACGGACAATCAGCCCCAGCATTTT. Protein product: CSVADTDNQPQHF.

The rearrangement joins TRBV7-8 to TRBJ2-1; D is unresolved. Deletions cut 5 bases from V and 10 bases from J, with 15 bases between. The CDR3 is 13 amino acids. Per germline, CDR1 SGHVS and CDR2 FQNEAQ. The CDR3 spells CASSLVGFSEQFF. The DNA for the CDR3 is TGTGCCAGCAGCCTAGTAGGGTTCTCGGAGCAGTTCTTC.

This clonotype was counted between two and nine times. V gene TRBV12-3 or TRBV12-4 combines with J gene TRBJ1-2; D call uncertain. V was shortened by 4 bases and J by 8 bases, with 14 bases between the two germline ends. The CDR3 covers 13 residues. DNA of the CDR3: TGTGCCAGCAGTTATGGGCGCCAAAAGGGCTACACCTTC. It encodes CASSYGRQKGYTF.

In its sample, this clonotype was seen a few times. V gene TRBV6-1 combines with J gene TRBJ2-5; no clear D. Germline V gives CDR1 MNHNS, CDR2 SASEGT. This CDR3 comprises 13 residues. V dropped 7 bases and J dropped 2 bases, with 11 bases sitting between them. CDR3 amino acids: CASKKGPQETQYF. CDR3 nucleotides: TGTGCCAGCAAGAAGGGCCCTCAAGAGACCCAGTACTTC.

This clonotype was detected only a few times. The chain links TRBV7-9 to TRBJ1-4, with no clear D. Germline CDR1 SEHNR, CDR2 FQNEAQ (reference sequence). Trimming left V 3 bases short and J 10 bases short, with 6 bases between. The CDR3 extends over 11 amino acids. CDR3 nucleotide sequence: TGTGCCAGCAGCTTCCAGTCAAAACTGTTTTTT. This sequence encodes CASSFQSKLFF. Variable domain in full (rest from reference TRBV7-9 and TRBJ1-4): DTGVSQNPRHKITKRGQNVTFRCDPISEHNRLYWYRQTLGQGPEFLTYFQNEAQLEKSRLLSDRFSAERPKGSFSTLEIQRTEQGDSAMYLCASSFQSKLFFGSGTQLSVL.

This rearrangement joins TRBV20-1 to TRBJ2-5, with D perhaps TRBD2 (7 bases). This CDR3 has 15 amino acids. Per the germline V gene, CDR1 is DFQATT and CDR2 is SNEGSKA (reference sequence). Trimming took 1 base from V and 5 from J, leaving 17 bases between them. The CDR3 sequence: CSARVHRGGRETQYF. In DNA, the CDR3 is TGCAGTGCTAGAGTTCATAGGGGGGGCCGGGAGACCCAGTACTTC.